Each of the 14 T cell receptor beta chains below was sequenced from the same sample in a study of CD8 T cells in Susac syndrome. An amount of RNA that ranged from roughly 0.45 to 1 ug was reverse transcribed with random hexamers. TCRdb analysed the immunoSEQ multiplex PCR reads with MiXCR anew, one entry per CDR3 protein. The sample has under 250,000 distinct CDR3 sequences; 93% are singletons. What was sequenced was CD4+ T cells from PBMCs. All receptors derive from a human donor with multiple sclerosis.

The V gene is TRBV20-1, the J gene TRBJ2-2; D remains unclear. Trimming removed 6 bases from V and 0 bases from J, with 20 bases in between. This CDR3 has 17 amino acids. Germline V gives CDR1 DFQATT, CDR2 SNEGSKA (reference sequence). The CDR3 nucleotides read TGCAGTGCACCCGACCCCTATTTAGGCCCGAACACCGGGGAGCTGTTTTTT. It specifies CSAPDPYLGPNTGELFF.

The chain recombines TRBV29-1 with TRBJ2-7; maybe TRBD1 (6 bases). The germline CDR1 and CDR2 sequences are SQVTM and ANQGSEA. V was cut by 2 bases and J by 6 bases, with 11 bases left in between. The CDR3 sequence is 12 residues long. For the CDR3, the DNA is TGCAGCGTTGAACAGGGGCCTCGCGAGCAGTACTTC. This gives the protein CSVEQGPREQYF.

CDR3 in DNA: TGCAGCGTGACCGACGGTTACACTGAAGCTTTCTTT. This sequence encodes CSVTDGYTEAFF. The chain employs TRBV29-1 and TRBJ1-1; D is unresolved. Trimming cost V 6 bases and J 3 bases, with 11 bases left between them. The CDR3 sequence is 12 residues long. Germline CDR1 reads SQVTM; CDR2 reads ANQGSEA.

The chain couples TRBV24-1 to TRBJ2-7, with a possible D match to TRBD2 (6 bases). The CDR3 has 15 amino acids. The germline V and J ends were trimmed by 12 bases and 7 bases, with 27 bases remaining between them. Germline CDR1 KGHDR, CDR2 SFDVKD. The CDR3 DNA is TGTGCCCTTAGTGTGGTAAAGGCCGGGGGTGAGGAGCAGTACGTC. It is translated as CALSVVKAGGEEQYV.

The chain carries TRBV6-2 or TRBV6-3 and TRBJ1-6; 10 bases match TRBD1. Germline V gives CDR1 MNHEY, CDR2 SVGEGT. Trimming removed 10 bases from V and 8 bases from J; junction bases left unmatched: 5. The CDR3 covers 13 residues. The CDR3 sequence: CATGTGVDSPLHF. CDR3 coding DNA: TGTGCCACAGGGACAGGGGTGGATTCACCCCTCCACTTT.

This clonotype was counted once. The chain recombines TRBV7-2 with TRBJ2-2; perhaps TRBD1 as D (5 bases). CDR3 length: 16 amino acids. The V end was cut by 5 bases, the J end by 0 bases, with 13 bases between. Looked up from germline, CDR1 is SGHTA and CDR2 is FQGNSA. For the CDR3, the DNA is TGTGCCAGCAGCCCTCTGACAGCGTCGAACACCGGGGAGCTGTTTTTT. Its translation is CASSPLTASNTGELFF.

The chain joins TRBV30 to TRBJ1-5; TRBD1 matches at 9 bases. The CDR3 runs 13 residues. V gave up 1 base and J gave up 5 bases; unmatched junction bases: 0. Germline V gene lookup returns CDR1 GTSNPN and CDR2 SVGIG (reference sequence). The DNA of the CDR3 is TGTGCCTGGAGTGGGACAGGGGATCAGCCCCAGCATTTT. It yields the protein CAWSGTGDQPQHF.

The chain employs TRBV3-1 and TRBJ1-1, with no clear D. V gave up 2 bases and J gave up 10 bases, with 11 bases separating them. The CDR3 is 12 amino acids. CDR1 and CDR2 from the germline V gene are LGHDT and YNNKEL (reference sequence). Written as DNA, the CDR3 is TGTGCCAGCAGCCAAACGCAGCACCGAGCTTTCTTT. Protein: CASSQTQHRAFF.

This rearrangement joins TRBV11-3 to TRBJ1-2; possibly TRBD1 for D (5 bases). The CDR3 consists of 14 residues. Germline CDR1 and CDR2: SGHNT and YENEEA. V was cut by 4 bases and J by 4 bases, with 13 bases left in between. The CDR3 loop reads CASSSPRQIYGYTF. The CDR3 DNA is TGTGCCAGCAGCTCCCCGAGACAGATCTATGGCTACACCTTC.

V gene TRBV7-8 combines with J gene TRBJ1-1; D unresolved. The CDR3 spans 15 residues. Germline CDR1 is SGHVS and CDR2 is FQNEAQ. V was cut by 0 bases and J by 1 base, with 9 bases left in between. CDR3 loop: CASSLASATNTEAFF. The CDR3 nucleotides are TGTGCCAGCAGCTTAGCGTCAGCGACGAACACTGAAGCTTTCTTT.

The chain recombines TRBV4-2 with TRBJ2-5, with TRBD2 identical over 7 bases. The junction had 2 bases not matched to a gene; V was cut back by 1 base and J by 3 bases. The CDR3 has 14 amino acids. Germline values: CDR1 LGHNA, CDR2 YNFKEQ. CDR3 loop: CASSQALAEETQYF. DNA for the CDR3: TGTGCCAGCAGCCAAGCGCTAGCGGAAGAGACCCAGTACTTC.

The rearrangement uses TRBV7-3 and TRBJ1-1; D remains ambiguous. This CDR3 is built from 14 residues. V lost 3 bases, J lost 4 bases, and 12 bases lay in between. Germline values: CDR1 SGHTA, CDR2 FQGTGA. The CDR3 DNA sequence: TGTGCCAGCAGCTTTCACCCTTCGGGCACTGAAGCTTTCTTT. This encodes CASSFHPSGTEAFF.

This chain connects TRBV6-1 to TRBJ2-3; D is uncertain. The CDR3 is 16 residues long. Germline V CDR1 and CDR2: MNHNS, SASEGT. The V gene lost 5 bases and the J gene lost 5 bases, with 20 bases spanning the gap. The CDR3, as DNA: TGTGCCAGCAGTACCGCCTCGCTTCGGTTGGGAGATACGCAGTATTTT. It specifies CASSTASLRLGDTQYF.

The chain employs TRBV20-1 and TRBJ2-1; 8 bases are shared with TRBD2. V trimming: 6 bases; J trimming: 5 bases; junction bases outside the gene matches: 12. Germline V CDR1 and CDR2: DFQATT, SNEGSKA (reference sequence). The CDR3 is 15 amino acids. The CDR3 here is CSALSVAGLHNEQFF. Written as DNA, the CDR3 is TGCAGTGCCCTGAGCGTAGCGGGGCTACACAATGAGCAGTTCTTC.